These 23 T cell receptor beta chains share one sample of origin, sequenced in a study of graft-versus-host responses after intestinal transplantation. Assay: immunoSEQ multiplex PCR; the TCRdb copy retains only in-frame clones and omits some. This sample has about 70,000 clones, with 90% found just once. Their specific antigens are unknown. Sequenced here: unstimulated CD8+ T cells sorted from spleen or lymph node cells, sampled before intestinal transplant. These receptors came from a human donor who received an intestinal transplant.

V and J are TRBV27 and TRBJ2-7, with 9 bases identical to TRBD2. Per the germline V gene, CDR1 is MNHEY and CDR2 is SMNVEV (reference sequence). Trimming removed 4 bases from V and 0 bases from J; junction bases left unmatched: 10. This CDR3 has 17 amino acids. The CDR3: CASSSTSSGATSYEQYF. Here the CDR3 DNA reads TGTGCCAGCAGTTCTACGTCTAGCGGGGCGACCTCCTACGAGCAGTACTTC.

V usage is TRBV9 and J usage is TRBJ2-7; D is possibly TRBD2 (6 bases). Trimming shortened V by 3 bases and J by 6 bases, and 13 bases separated the two germline ends. Germline assignment: CDR1 SGDLS and CDR2 YYNGEE. The CDR3 sequence is 13 residues long. CDR3 DNA sequence: TGTGCCAGCAGCGGGGGGGAGTTTGGCGAGCAGTACTTC. It yields the protein CASSGGEFGEQYF.

This rearrangement joins TRBV15 to TRBJ1-2; 12 bases align to TRBD1. With 10 bases clipped from V and 6 bases from J, the junction kept 15 bases outside the gene matches. The germline gives CDR1 LNHNV, CDR2 YYDKDF (reference sequence). The CDR3 has 16 residues. The CDR3 reads CAIAETHGTGGDGYTF. The DNA for the CDR3 is TGTGCCATCGCAGAGACCCACGGGACAGGGGGCGATGGCTACACCTTC.

This chain joins TRBV18 and TRBJ2-1, with D perhaps TRBD2 (6 bases). The germline V gene encodes CDR1 KGHSH and CDR2 LQKENI. Trimming took 5 bases from V and 0 from J, leaving 17 bases between them. CDR3 length equals 17 residues. CDR3 region: CASSALGGTGSYNEQFF. DNA of the CDR3: TGTGCCAGCTCAGCTCTGGGCGGGACTGGCTCCTACAATGAGCAGTTCTTC.

The chain has TRBV9 and TRBJ1-3, with D perhaps matching TRBD1 (6 bases). CDR3 length: 17 amino acids. V was shortened by 3 bases and J by 0 bases, with 16 bases between the two germline ends. Germline assignment: CDR1 SGDLS and CDR2 YYNGEE. Here the CDR3 DNA reads TGTGCCAGCAGCGAAAACAGGGAGGGGAACTCTGGAAACACCATATATTTT. It encodes CASSENREGNSGNTIYF.

The chain links TRBV9 to TRBJ1-1, with a tentative D call TRBD1 (6 bases). The CDR3 covers 13 residues. With 0 bases removed from V and 7 bases from J, the gap between germline ends came to 10 bases. The V gene's germline CDR1 is SGDLS and CDR2 YYNGEE. CDR3 bases: TGTGCCAGCAGCGTAGGGACAGCCCTTGAAGCTTTCTTT. Encoded protein: CASSVGTALEAFF.

This chain joins TRBV2 and TRBJ1-4, with D maybe TRBD1 (5 bases). The CDR3 has 18 residues. Germline lookup yields CDR1 SNHLY and CDR2 FYNNEI. V gave up 5 bases and J gave up 0 bases, with 19 bases separating them. The CDR3 nucleotides are TGTGCCAGCAGTCCCTGGCAGGGTTTGTCTCCAACTAATGAAAAACTGTTTTTT. Its translation: CASSPWQGLSPTNEKLFF.

This clone has a handful of counts. V usage is TRBV5-4 and J usage is TRBJ2-1; D is perhaps TRBD2 (6 bases). Germline V gives CDR1 SGHNT, CDR2 YYREEE (reference sequence). The CDR3 spans 13 residues. V was trimmed by 4 bases and J by 7 bases, leaving 12 bases between them. The CDR3 protein is CASSAGTPNEQFF. CDR3 DNA sequence: TGTGCCAGCAGCGCTGGGACTCCTAATGAGCAGTTCTTC.

This clone was recorded only once. This CDR3 is also generated by other DNA sequences in the sample. The CDR3 region is CASSLGQGAYEQYF. CDR3 bases: TGTGCCAGCAGCTTGGGACAGGGGGCCTACGAGCAGTACTTC. The chain employs TRBV13 and TRBJ2-7; TRBD1 agrees at 11 bases. Germline trimming cut 3 bases from V and 2 bases from J; bases unmatched to any gene: 0. There are 14 residues in the CDR3. CDR1 and CDR2 from the germline V gene are PRHDT and FYEKMQ (reference sequence).

This clone has only a few counts. V and J are TRBV9 and TRBJ2-1; 11 nucleotides agree with TRBD2. V dropped 3 bases and J dropped 4; count of bases not matched to a gene: 12. The germline V gene encodes CDR1 SGDLS and CDR2 YYNGEE. The CDR3 sequence is 18 residues long. The CDR3 reads CASSGGVPSGGPYNEQFF. Written as DNA, the CDR3 is TGTGCCAGCAGCGGAGGGGTACCTAGCGGGGGGCCGTACAATGAGCAGTTCTTC.

This chain links TRBV6-5 with TRBJ1-1, with TRBD1 matching over 8 bases. CDR1 is MNHEY and CDR2 is SVGAGI in the germline V gene. The CDR3 loop spans 15 amino acids. Trimming cost V 7 bases and J 1 base; bases outside gene matches: 8. CDR3 loop: CASIDPGTGNTEAFF. As DNA, the CDR3 is TGTGCCAGCATCGACCCCGGGACAGGGAACACTGAAGCTTTCTTT.

The chain links TRBV7-6 to TRBJ1-4, with 9 bases lining up with TRBD1. Losses at the gene ends were 5 bases for V and 8 bases for J; bases not matched to a gene: 9. The length of the CDR3 is 15 residues. Germline CDR1 is SGHVS and CDR2 is FNYEAQ. For the CDR3, the DNA is TGTGCCAGCAGCCCGGACAGGGGAGGGCTCGAAAAACTGTTTTTT. Translated, it gives CASSPDRGGLEKLFF.

This clone was detected a few times. This chain connects TRBV6-1 to TRBJ2-3; 7 bases agree with TRBD2. The CDR3 runs to 14 residues. Looked up from germline, CDR1 is MNHNS and CDR2 is SASEGT. Germline trimming cut 2 bases from V and 6 bases from J; bases unmatched to any gene: 5. The CDR3 here is CASSESSGVDTQYF. As DNA, the CDR3 is TGTGCCAGCAGTGAATCCAGCGGGGTGGATACGCAGTATTTT.

This clone was observed a single time. The chain is built from TRBV4-1 and TRBJ1-1; a possible D gene is TRBD1 (5 bases). Germline CDR1 reads MGHRA; CDR2 reads YSYEKL. The CDR3 contains 15 residues. Trimming took off 0 bases at V and 0 bases at J, with 8 bases between the two ends. CDR3: CASSQEAGVNTEAFF. Written as DNA, the CDR3 is TGCGCCAGCAGCCAAGAGGCGGGGGTGAACACTGAAGCTTTCTTT.

The chain combines TRBV4-1 with TRBJ1-1; 7 positions agree with TRBD1. With V trimmed by 6 bases and J by 0 bases, 4 bases remained unmatched. CDR1 is MGHRA, CDR2 YSYEKL, per germline. CDR3 length equals 14 residues. This chain's CDR3 is CASRRQGLNTEAFF. The CDR3 DNA is TGCGCCAGCAGACGACAGGGCTTGAACACTGAAGCTTTCTTT.

The rearrangement uses TRBV20-1 and TRBJ2-7; D is unclear. Trimming took 3 bases from V and 7 from J, leaving 7 bases between them. This CDR3 comprises 10 residues. Germline V CDR1 and CDR2: DFQATT, SNEGSKA (reference sequence). The CDR3 region is CSARYGEQYF. DNA of the CDR3: TGCAGTGCTAGGTACGGGGAGCAGTACTTC.

This clone was observed a handful of times. Other DNA sequences in the same sample also yield this CDR3. This rearrangement joins TRBV7-9 to TRBJ2-7; 10 bases match TRBD2. Per the germline V gene, CDR1 is SEHNR and CDR2 is FQNEAQ (reference sequence). The V segment lost 4 bases and the J segment 4 bases; nucleotides outside the gene matches: 1. The CDR3 extends over 13 amino acids. The CDR3: CASSSGLAYEQYF. The CDR3 coding sequence is TGTGCCAGCAGCTCGGGACTAGCGTACGAGCAGTACTTC.

The table lists this clone with a count of one. This sequence joins TRBV19 and TRBJ2-3; 7 bases align to TRBD2. This CDR3 has 15 amino acids. CDR1 is LNHDA, CDR2 SQIVND, per germline (reference sequence). V lost 8 bases, J lost 0 bases, and 8 bases stayed unmatched. This CDR3 is CASARAGSSTDTQYF. CDR3 DNA sequence: TGTGCCAGTGCAAGAGCGGGATCTAGCACAGATACGCAGTATTTT.

The chain carries TRBV13 and TRBJ1-2, with no clear D. Per germline, CDR1 PRHDT and CDR2 FYEKMQ (reference sequence). There are 15 residues in the CDR3. Trimming removed 2 bases from V and 4 bases from J, with 14 bases in between. The CDR3 coding sequence is TGTGCCAGCAGCTTATTACCAGGTCGGTCCTATGGCTACACCTTC. This translates into CASSLLPGRSYGYTF.

The table lists this clone with a few counts. The chain recombines TRBV25-1 with TRBJ1-1, with 9 bases lining up with TRBD1. The CDR3 spans 11 residues. Trimming took 10 bases from V and 7 from J; bases not matched to a gene: 4. Germline values: CDR1 MGHDK, CDR2 SYGVNS. The CDR3 region is CATDRGNEAFF. The CDR3 DNA is TGTGCCACGGACAGGGGAAATGAAGCTTTCTTT.

This CDR3 reads CASSELTGEAFF. The DNA for the CDR3 is TGCGCCAGCAGTGAATTAACGGGTGAAGCTTTCTTT. The V call is TRBV10-1, the J call TRBJ1-1; D ambiguous. The length of the CDR3 is 12 residues. Germline V gene sequence: CDR1 WNHNN, CDR2 SYGVQD (reference sequence). V was clipped by 3 bases and J by 7 bases, with 9 bases between them.

This chain's CDR3 is CASSPGISSYEQYF. The CDR3, as DNA: TGTGCCAGCAGCCCAGGAATCAGCTCCTACGAGCAGTACTTC. The V and J genes are TRBV4-2 and TRBJ2-7; D unclear. V gave up 4 bases and J gave up 0 bases, with 10 bases separating them. This CDR3 comprises 14 residues. Looked up from germline, CDR1 is LGHNA and CDR2 is YNFKEQ.

The J gene is TRBJ1-5, the V gene TRBV14; 8 bases map to TRBD1. The V segment lost 4 bases and the J segment 5 bases; nucleotides outside the gene matches: 7. Germline CDR1 reads SGHDN; CDR2 reads FVKESK. There are 15 residues in the CDR3. CDR3 bases: TGTGCCAGCAGCCTCGACAGGGGAAGCGATCAGCCCCAGCATTTT. Translation: CASSLDRGSDQPQHF.